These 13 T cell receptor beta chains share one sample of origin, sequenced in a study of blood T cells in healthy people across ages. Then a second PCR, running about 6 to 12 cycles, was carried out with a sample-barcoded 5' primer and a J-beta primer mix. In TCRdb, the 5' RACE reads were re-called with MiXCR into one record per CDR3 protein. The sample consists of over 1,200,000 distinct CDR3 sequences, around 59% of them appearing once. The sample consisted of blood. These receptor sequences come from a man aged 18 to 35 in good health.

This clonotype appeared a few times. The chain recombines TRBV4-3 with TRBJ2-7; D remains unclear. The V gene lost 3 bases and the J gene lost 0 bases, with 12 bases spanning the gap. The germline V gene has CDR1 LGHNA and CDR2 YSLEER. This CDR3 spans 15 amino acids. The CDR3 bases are TGCGCCAGCAGCCAGGAAAGGGTGGGCTCCTACGAGCAGTACTTC. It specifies CASSQERVGSYEQYF.

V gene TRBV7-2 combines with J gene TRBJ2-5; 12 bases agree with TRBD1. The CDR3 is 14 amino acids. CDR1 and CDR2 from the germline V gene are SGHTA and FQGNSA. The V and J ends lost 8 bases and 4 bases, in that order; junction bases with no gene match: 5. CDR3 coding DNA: TGTGCCAGCGGGACAGGGGGCAGTAGAGAGACCCAGTACTTC. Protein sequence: CASGTGGSRETQYF.

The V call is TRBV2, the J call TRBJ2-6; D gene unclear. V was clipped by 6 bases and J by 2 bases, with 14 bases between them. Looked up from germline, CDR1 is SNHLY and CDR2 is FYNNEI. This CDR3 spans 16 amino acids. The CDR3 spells CASRVKSAAGANVLTF. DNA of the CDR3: TGTGCCAGCAGAGTTAAATCGGCGGCTGGGGCCAACGTCCTGACTTTC.

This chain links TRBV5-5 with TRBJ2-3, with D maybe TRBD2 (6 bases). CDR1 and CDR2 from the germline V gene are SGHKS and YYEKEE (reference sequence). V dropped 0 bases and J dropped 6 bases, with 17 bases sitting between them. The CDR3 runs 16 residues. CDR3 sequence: CASSLELRGKEDTQYF. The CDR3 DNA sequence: TGTGCCAGCAGCTTGGAGTTGCGGGGAAAGGAGGATACGCAGTATTTT.

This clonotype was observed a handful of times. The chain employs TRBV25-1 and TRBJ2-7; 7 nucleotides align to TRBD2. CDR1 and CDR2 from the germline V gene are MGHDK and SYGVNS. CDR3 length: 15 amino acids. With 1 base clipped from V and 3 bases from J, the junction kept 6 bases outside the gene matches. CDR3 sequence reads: CASSEWSSGDYEQYF. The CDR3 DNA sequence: TGTGCCAGCAGTGAATGGTCTAGCGGCGACTACGAGCAGTACTTC.

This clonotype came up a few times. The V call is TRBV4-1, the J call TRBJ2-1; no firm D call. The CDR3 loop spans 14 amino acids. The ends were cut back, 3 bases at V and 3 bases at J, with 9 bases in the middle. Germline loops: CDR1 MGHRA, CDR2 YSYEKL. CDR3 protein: CASSHGPDYNEQFF. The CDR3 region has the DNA TGCGCCAGCAGCCATGGGCCAGACTACAATGAGCAGTTCTTC.

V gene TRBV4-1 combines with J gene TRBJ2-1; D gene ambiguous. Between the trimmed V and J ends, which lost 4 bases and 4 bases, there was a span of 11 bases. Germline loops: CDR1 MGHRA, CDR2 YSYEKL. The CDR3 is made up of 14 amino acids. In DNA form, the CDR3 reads TGCGCCAGCAGCCCGAGACCAGTTTACAATGAGCAGTTCTTC. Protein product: CASSPRPVYNEQFF.

CDR3 bases: TGCAGCTCACATCGGGGCACTGAAGCTTTCTTT. Protein: CSSHRGTEAFF. The chain couples TRBV29-1 to TRBJ1-1; D unresolved. CDR3 length: 11 amino acids. From germline, CDR1 is SQVTM and CDR2 ANQGSEA. The ends were cut back, 8 bases at V and 4 bases at J, with 11 bases in the middle.

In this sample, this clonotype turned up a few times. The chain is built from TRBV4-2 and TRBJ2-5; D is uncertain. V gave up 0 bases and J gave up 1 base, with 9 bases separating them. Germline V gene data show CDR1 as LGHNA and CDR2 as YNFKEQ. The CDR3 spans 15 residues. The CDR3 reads CASSQEVTAQETQYF. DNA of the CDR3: TGTGCCAGCAGCCAAGAGGTAACAGCCCAAGAGACCCAGTACTTC.

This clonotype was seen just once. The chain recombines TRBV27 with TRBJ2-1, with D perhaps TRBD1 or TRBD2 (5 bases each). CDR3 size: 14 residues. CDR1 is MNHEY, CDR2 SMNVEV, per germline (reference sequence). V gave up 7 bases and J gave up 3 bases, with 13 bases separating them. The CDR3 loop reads CASTRDHSYNEQFF. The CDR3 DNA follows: TGTGCCAGCACCCGGGACCATAGCTACAATGAGCAGTTCTTC.

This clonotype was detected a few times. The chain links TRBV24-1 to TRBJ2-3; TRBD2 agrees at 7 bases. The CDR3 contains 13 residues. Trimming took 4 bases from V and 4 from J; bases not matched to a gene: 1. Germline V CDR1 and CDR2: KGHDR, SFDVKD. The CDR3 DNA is TGTGCCACCAGTGACCGGGGGGCAGATACGCAGTATTTT. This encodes CATSDRGADTQYF.

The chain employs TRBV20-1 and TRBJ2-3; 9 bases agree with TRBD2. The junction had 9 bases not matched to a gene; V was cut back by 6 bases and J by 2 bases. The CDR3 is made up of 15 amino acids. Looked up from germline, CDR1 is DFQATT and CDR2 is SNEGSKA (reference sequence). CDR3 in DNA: TGCAGTGCGGCTTCTAGCGGGATCGACACAGATACGCAGTATTTT. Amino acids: CSAASSGIDTDTQYF.

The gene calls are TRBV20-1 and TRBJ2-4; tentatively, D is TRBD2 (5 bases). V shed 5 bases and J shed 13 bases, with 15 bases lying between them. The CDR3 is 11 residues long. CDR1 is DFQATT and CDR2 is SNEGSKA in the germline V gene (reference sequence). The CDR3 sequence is CSALFTSLQYF. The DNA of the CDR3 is TGCAGTGCTCTCTTCACTAGTCTACAGTACTTC.